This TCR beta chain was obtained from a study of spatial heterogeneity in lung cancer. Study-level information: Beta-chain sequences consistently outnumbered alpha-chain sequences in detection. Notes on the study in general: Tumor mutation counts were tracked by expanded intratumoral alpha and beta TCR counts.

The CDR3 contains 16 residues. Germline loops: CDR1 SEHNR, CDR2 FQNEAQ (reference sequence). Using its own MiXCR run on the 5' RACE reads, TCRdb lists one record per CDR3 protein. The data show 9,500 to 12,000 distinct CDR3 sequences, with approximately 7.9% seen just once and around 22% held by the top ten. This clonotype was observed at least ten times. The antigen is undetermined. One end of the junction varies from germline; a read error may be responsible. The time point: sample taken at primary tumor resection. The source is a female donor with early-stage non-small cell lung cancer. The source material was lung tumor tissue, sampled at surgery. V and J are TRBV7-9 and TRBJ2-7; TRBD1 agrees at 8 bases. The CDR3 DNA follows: TGTGCCAGCAACTTACTCCCGCAGGGGGCAACCTACGAGCAGTACTTC. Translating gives CASNLLPQGATYEQYF. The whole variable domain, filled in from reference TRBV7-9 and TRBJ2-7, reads DTGVSQNPRHKITKRGQNVTFRCDPISEHNRLYWYRQTLGQGPEFLTYFQNEAQLEKSRLLSDRFSAERPKGSFSTLEIQRTEQGDSAMYLCASNLLPQGATYEQYFGPGTRLTVT.